The entry below gives a single T cell receptor (beta chain) sequence along with its context. This specimen belongs to a study of blood T cell repertoires in COVID-19. The wider study: T cells, B-cell-depleted T cells, or PBMCs supplied cDNA or gDNA.

Assay used: immunoSEQ multiplex PCR; TCRdb lists only in-frame clones, some missing. The sample has 250,000 or so clones; 85% to 95% are singletons. The CDR3 is 14 residues long. The J segment lost 2 bases and the V segment lost 3 bases, leaving 3 bases of the junction unmatched. Germline CDR1 reads GTSNPN; CDR2 reads SVGIG (reference sequence). The TCR was taken from a man aged 35 to 55 who had been exposed to COVID-19. V usage is TRBV30 and J usage is TRBJ1-3, with 8 bases that match TRBD1. Source material: PBMCs or T cells enriched from blood (not recorded which). CDR3 coding DNA: TGTGCCTGGAGATTGACAGGGGCTGGAAACACCATATATTTT. It is translated as CAWRLTGAGNTIYF. The full variable domain, with the rest looked up from reference TRBV30 and TRBJ1-3, is SQTIHQWPATLVQPVGSPLSLECTVEGTSNPNLYWYRQAAGRGLQLLFYSVGIGQISSEVPQNLSASRPQDRQFILSSKKLLLSDSGFYLCAWRLTGAGNTIYFGEGSWLTVV.